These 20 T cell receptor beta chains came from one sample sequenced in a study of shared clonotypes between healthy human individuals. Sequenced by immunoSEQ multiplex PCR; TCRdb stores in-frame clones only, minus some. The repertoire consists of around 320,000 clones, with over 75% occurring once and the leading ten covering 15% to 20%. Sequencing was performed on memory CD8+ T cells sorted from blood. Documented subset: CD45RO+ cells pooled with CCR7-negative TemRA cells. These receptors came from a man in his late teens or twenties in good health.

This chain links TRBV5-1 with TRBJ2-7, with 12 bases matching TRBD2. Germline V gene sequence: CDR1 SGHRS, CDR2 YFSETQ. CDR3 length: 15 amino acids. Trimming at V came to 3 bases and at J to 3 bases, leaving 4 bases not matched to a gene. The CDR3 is CASSWTSGVFYEQYF. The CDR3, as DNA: TGCGCCAGCAGCTGGACTAGCGGGGTTTTCTACGAGCAGTACTTC. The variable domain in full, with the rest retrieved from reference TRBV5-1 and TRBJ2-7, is KAGVTQTPRYLIKTRGQQVTLSCSPISGHRSVSWYQQTPGQGLQFLFEYFSETQRNKGNFPGRFSGRQFSNSRSEMNVSTLELGDSALYLCASSWTSGVFYEQYFGPGTRLTVT.

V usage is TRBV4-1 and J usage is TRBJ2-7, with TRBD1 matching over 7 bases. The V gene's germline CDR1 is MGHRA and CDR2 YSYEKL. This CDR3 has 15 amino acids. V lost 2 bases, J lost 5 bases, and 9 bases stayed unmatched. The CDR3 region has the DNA TGCGCCAGCAGCCAACCCGGGACAGTTTTCGACGAGCAGTACTTC. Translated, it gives CASSQPGTVFDEQYF.

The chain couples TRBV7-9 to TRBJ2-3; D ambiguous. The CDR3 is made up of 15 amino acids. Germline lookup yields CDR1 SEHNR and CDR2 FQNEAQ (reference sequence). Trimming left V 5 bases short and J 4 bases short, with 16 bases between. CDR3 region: CASSITQGLADTQYF. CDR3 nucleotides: TGTGCCAGCAGCATCACTCAAGGGCTGGCAGATACGCAGTATTTT.

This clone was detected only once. The CDR3 sequence: CASGGAVSYGYTF. The CDR3 nucleotides read TGTGCCAGCGGGGGGGCGGTCTCCTATGGCTACACCTTC. This chain joins TRBV2 and TRBJ1-2; maybe TRBD1 (6 bases). Germline loops: CDR1 SNHLY, CDR2 FYNNEI. Deletions cut 8 bases from V and 4 bases from J, with 14 bases between. There are 13 residues in the CDR3.

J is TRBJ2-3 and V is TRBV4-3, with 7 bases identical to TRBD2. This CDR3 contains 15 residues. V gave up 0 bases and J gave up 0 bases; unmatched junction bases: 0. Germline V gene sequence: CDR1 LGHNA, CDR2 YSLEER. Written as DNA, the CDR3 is TGCGCCAGCAGCCAAGATAGCGGGAGCACAGATACGCAGTATTTT. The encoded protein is CASSQDSGSTDTQYF.

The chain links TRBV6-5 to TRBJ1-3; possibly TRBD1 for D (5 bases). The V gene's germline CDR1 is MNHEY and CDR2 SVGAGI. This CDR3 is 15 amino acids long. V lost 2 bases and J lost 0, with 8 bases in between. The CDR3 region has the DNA TGTGCCAGCAGTTACAGGGGTAACTCTGGAAACACCATATATTTT. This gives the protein CASSYRGNSGNTIYF.

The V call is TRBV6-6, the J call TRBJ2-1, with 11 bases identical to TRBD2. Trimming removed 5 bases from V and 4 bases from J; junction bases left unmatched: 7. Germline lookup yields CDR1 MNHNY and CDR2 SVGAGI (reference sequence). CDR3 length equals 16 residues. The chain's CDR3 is CASSTPTSGGYNEQFF. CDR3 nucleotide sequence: TGTGCCAGCAGTACGCCCACTAGCGGGGGATACAATGAGCAGTTCTTC.

Here the CDR3 reads CASSIGTSTDTQYF. CDR3 DNA: TGCGCCAGCAGCATAGGGACTAGCACAGATACGCAGTATTTT. The V and J genes are TRBV5-1 and TRBJ2-3; the D gene is possibly TRBD2 (6 bases). Germline lookup yields CDR1 SGHRS and CDR2 YFSETQ. Trimming left V 4 bases short and J 0 bases short, with 9 bases between. This CDR3 has 14 amino acids.

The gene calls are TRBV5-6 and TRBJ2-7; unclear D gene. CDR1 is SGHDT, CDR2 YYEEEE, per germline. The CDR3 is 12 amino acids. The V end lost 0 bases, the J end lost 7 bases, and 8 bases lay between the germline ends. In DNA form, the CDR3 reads TGTGCCAGCAGCTTGGTAAAGGTAGAGCAGTACTTC. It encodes CASSLVKVEQYF.

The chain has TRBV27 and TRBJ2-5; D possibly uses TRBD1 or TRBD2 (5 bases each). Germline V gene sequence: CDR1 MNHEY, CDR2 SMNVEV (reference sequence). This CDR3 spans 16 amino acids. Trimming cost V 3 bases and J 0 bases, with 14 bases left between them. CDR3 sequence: CASSFSVGEYQETQYF. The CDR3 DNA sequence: TGTGCCAGCAGTTTCTCGGTGGGGGAGTACCAAGAGACCCAGTACTTC.

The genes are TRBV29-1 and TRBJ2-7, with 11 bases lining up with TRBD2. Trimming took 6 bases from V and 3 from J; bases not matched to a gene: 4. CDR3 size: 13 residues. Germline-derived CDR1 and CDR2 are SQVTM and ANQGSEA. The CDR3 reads CSVSSGGIYEQYF. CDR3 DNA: TGCAGCGTCTCTAGCGGGGGGATCTACGAGCAGTACTTC.

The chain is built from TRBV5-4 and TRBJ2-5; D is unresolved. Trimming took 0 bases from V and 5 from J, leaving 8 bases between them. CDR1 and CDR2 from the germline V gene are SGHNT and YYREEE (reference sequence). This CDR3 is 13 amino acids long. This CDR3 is CASSLGSTETQYF. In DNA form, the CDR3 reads TGTGCCAGCAGCTTGGGGAGCACTGAGACCCAGTACTTC.

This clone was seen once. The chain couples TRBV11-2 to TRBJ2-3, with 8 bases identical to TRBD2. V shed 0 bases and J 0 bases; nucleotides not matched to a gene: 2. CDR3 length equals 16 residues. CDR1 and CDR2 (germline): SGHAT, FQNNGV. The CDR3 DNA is TGTGCCAGCAGCTTAGATGCTAGCGGGAGCACAGATACGCAGTATTTT. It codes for CASSLDASGSTDTQYF.

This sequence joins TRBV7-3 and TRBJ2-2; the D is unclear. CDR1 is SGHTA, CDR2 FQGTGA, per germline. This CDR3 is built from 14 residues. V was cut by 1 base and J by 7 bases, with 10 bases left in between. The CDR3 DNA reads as TGTGCCAGCAGCTTAAATTTGGGCTTCGGGGAGCTGTTTTTT. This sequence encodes CASSLNLGFGELFF.

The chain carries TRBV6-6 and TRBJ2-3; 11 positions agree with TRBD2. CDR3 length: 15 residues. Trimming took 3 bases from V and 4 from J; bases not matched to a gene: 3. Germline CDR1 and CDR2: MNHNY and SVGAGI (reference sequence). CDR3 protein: CASSYTSGSADTQYF. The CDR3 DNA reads TGTGCCAGCAGTTATACTAGCGGGAGTGCAGATACGCAGTATTTT.

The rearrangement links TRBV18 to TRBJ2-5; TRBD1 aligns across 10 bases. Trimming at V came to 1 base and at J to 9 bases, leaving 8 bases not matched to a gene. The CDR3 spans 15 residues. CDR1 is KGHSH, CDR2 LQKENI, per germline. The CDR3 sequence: CASSPRDRGQSAQYF. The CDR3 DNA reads TGTGCCAGCTCACCACGAGACAGGGGGCAGTCGGCCCAGTACTTC.

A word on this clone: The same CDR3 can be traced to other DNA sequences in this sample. This CDR3 reads CASSTSGSTDTQYF. The CDR3 nucleotides read TGTGCCAGCAGCACTAGCGGTAGCACAGATACGCAGTATTTT. The J gene is TRBJ2-3, the V gene TRBV9; 8 bases align to TRBD2. Germline V gene data show CDR1 as SGDLS and CDR2 as YYNGEE. CDR3 length: 14 amino acids. J was trimmed by 0 bases and V by 4 bases; bases with no gene match: 1. The full variable domain, rest sourced from reference TRBV9 and TRBJ2-3, is DSGVTQTPKHLITATGQRVTLRCSPRSGDLSVYWYQQSLDQGLQFLIQYYNGEERAKGNILERFSAQQFPDLHSELNLSSLELGDSALYFCASSTSGSTDTQYFGPGTRLTVL.

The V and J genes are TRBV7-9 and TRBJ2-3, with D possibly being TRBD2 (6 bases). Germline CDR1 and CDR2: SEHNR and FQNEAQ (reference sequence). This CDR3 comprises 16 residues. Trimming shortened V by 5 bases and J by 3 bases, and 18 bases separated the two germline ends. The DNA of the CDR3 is TGTGCCAGCAGCCCCAGGGCGGGGAAGGAAACAGATACGCAGTATTTT. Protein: CASSPRAGKETDTQYF.

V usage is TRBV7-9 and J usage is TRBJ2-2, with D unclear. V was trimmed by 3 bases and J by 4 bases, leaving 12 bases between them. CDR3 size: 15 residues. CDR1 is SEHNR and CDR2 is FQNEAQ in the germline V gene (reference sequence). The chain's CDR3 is CASSFPGISTGELFF. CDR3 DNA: TGTGCCAGCAGCTTCCCCGGCATAAGCACCGGGGAGCTGTTTTTT.

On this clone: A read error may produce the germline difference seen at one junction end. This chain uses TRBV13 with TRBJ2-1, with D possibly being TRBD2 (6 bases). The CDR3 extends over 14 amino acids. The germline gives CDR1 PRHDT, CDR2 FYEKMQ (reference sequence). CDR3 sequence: CASSLGLEGNEQFF. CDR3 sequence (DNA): TGTGCCAGCAGCCTAGGACTGGAGGGCAATGAGCAGTTCTTC.